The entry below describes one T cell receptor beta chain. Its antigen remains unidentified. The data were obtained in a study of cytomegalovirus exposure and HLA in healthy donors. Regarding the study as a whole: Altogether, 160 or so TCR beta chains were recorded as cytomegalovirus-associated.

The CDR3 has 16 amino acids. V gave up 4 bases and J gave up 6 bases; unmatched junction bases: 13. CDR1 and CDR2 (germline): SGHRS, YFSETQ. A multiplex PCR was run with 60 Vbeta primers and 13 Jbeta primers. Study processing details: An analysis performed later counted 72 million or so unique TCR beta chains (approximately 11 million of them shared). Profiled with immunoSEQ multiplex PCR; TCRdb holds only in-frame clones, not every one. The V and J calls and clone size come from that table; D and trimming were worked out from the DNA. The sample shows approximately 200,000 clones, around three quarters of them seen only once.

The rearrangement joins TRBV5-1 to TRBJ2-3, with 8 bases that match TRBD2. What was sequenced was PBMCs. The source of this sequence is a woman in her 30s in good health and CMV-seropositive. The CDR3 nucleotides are TGCGCCAGCAGCCCGGGGGGGAGCCTCCGTTTTGATACGCAGTATTTT. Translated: CASSPGGSLRFDTQYF. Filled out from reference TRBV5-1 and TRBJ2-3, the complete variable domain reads KAGVTQTPRYLIKTRGQQVTLSCSPISGHRSVSWYQQTPGQGLQFLFEYFSETQRNKGNFPGRFSGRQFSNSRSEMNVSTLELGDSALYLCASSPGGSLRFDTQYFGPGTRLTVL.